A selection of T cell receptor beta chains follows, all from one sample in a study of T cell responses to AZD1222 COVID-19 vaccine. Only in-frame clones appear in the TCRdb table, and some are missing; sequencing was by immunoSEQ multiplex PCR. The sample holds 150,000 to 200,000 clones; 90% to 95% are singletons and the top ten take about 0.9%. The material was peripheral blood, obtained on day 0 of AZD1222 vaccination. These receptors were obtained from an adult in good health. Each CDR3 is given with its conserved first and last residue. Each record gives: clone size, V gene, D gene, J gene, CDR3 protein, CDR3 DNA. The D gene is left open where the match is weak. Clone size is shown for a subset of rows, as once, few, many or a class of expanded clone.

clone_size: .
v_call: TRBV7-8
d_call: .
j_call: TRBJ1-2
cdr3_aa: CASSTRTAYGYTF
cdr3_nt: TGTGCCAGCAGCACACGGACAGCCTATGGCTACACCTTC

clone_size: .
v_call: TRBV18
d_call: .
j_call: TRBJ1-1
cdr3_aa: CASSPYANTEAFF
cdr3_nt: TGTGCCAGCTCACCATATGCTAACACTGAAGCTTTCTTT

clone_size: .
v_call: TRBV4-1
d_call: .
j_call: TRBJ2-6
cdr3_aa: CASSQAPAGSGANVLTF
cdr3_nt: TGCGCCAGCAGCCAAGCCCCCGCGGGCTCTGGGGCCAACGTCCTGACTTTC

clone_size: .
v_call: TRBV24-1
d_call: TRBD1
j_call: TRBJ2-5
cdr3_aa: CATSDRNRGGGETQYF
cdr3_nt: TGTGCCACCAGTGATAGGAACAGGGGTGGGGGAGAGACCCAGTACTTC

clone_size: .
v_call: TRBV5-1
d_call: .
j_call: TRBJ2-7
cdr3_aa: CASFSSSYEQYF
cdr3_nt: TGCGCCAGCTTCTCATCTTCCTACGAGCAGTACTTC

clone_size: .
v_call: TRBV6-5
d_call: .
j_call: TRBJ1-1
cdr3_aa: CASITVVNTEAFF
cdr3_nt: TGTGCCTCCATTACGGTTGTGAACACTGAAGCTTTCTTT

clone_size: .
v_call: TRBV5-4
d_call: .
j_call: TRBJ1-6
cdr3_aa: CASSPEGSPGPLHF
cdr3_nt: TGTGCCAGCAGCCCGGAAGGGTCCCCAGGACCCCTCCACTTT

clone_size: .
v_call: TRBV9
d_call: .
j_call: TRBJ2-2
cdr3_aa: CASSVESGTNTGELFF
cdr3_nt: TGTGCCAGCAGCGTAGAATCGGGGACGAACACCGGGGAGCTGTTTTTT

clone_size: .
v_call: TRBV5-1
d_call: .
j_call: TRBJ2-5
cdr3_aa: CASSLALISRDETQYF
cdr3_nt: TGCGCCAGCAGCTTGGCCCTCATATCCAGGGATGAGACCCAGTACTTC

clone_size: .
v_call: TRBV30
d_call: .
j_call: TRBJ1-2
cdr3_aa: CAWSVGRVYGYTF
cdr3_nt: TGTGCCTGGAGTGTCGGCAGGGTCTATGGCTACACCTTC

clone_size: .
v_call: TRBV11-2
d_call: TRBD1
j_call: TRBJ2-1
cdr3_aa: CASSLVTGGRDEQFF
cdr3_nt: TGTGCCAGCAGCTTAGTGACAGGGGGTAGGGATGAGCAGTTCTTC

clone_size: once
v_call: TRBV4-3
d_call: .
j_call: TRBJ1-4
cdr3_aa: CASSPHSGASANEKLFF
cdr3_nt: TGCGCCAGCAGCCCCCACTCAGGGGCCTCGGCTAATGAAAAACTGTTTTTT

clone_size: .
v_call: TRBV30
d_call: .
j_call: TRBJ1-1
cdr3_aa: CAWSEGYTEAFF
cdr3_nt: TGTGCCTGGAGTGAAGGGTACACTGAAGCTTTCTTT

clone_size: .
v_call: TRBV7-3
d_call: .
j_call: TRBJ2-2
cdr3_aa: CASSLNGGAAEYGELFF
cdr3_nt: TGTGCCAGCAGCTTAAATGGGGGCGCCGCGGAGTACGGGGAGCTGTTTTTT

clone_size: once
v_call: TRBV12-3/TRBV12-4
d_call: .
j_call: TRBJ1-5
cdr3_aa: CASSLIGDQPQHF
cdr3_nt: TGTGCCAGCAGTTTAATAGGGGATCAGCCCCAGCATTTT

clone_size: .
v_call: TRBV7-9
d_call: .
j_call: TRBJ1-1
cdr3_aa: CASSWNTEAFF
cdr3_nt: TGTGCCAGCAGCTGGAACACTGAAGCTTTCTTT

clone_size: .
v_call: TRBV5-1
d_call: .
j_call: TRBJ2-5
cdr3_aa: CASRTGLETQYF
cdr3_nt: TGCGCCAGCCGAACAGGGCTAGAGACCCAGTACTTC

clone_size: .
v_call: TRBV5-1
d_call: TRBD1
j_call: TRBJ2-1
cdr3_aa: CASSFGQGLNEQFF
cdr3_nt: TGCGCCAGCAGTTTTGGACAGGGGCTGAATGAGCAGTTCTTC

clone_size: .
v_call: TRBV5-4
d_call: .
j_call: TRBJ2-3
cdr3_aa: CASTSDRLLSTDTQYF
cdr3_nt: TGTGCCAGCACCTCGGACAGATTACTAAGCACAGATACGCAGTATTTT

clone_size: .
v_call: TRBV6-1
d_call: TRBD1
j_call: TRBJ2-3
cdr3_aa: CASSADDRGQSDTQYF
cdr3_nt: TGTGCCAGCAGTGCCGACGACAGGGGGCAGTCAGATACGCAGTATTTT

clone_size: .
v_call: TRBV5-4
d_call: TRBD1
j_call: TRBJ1-6
cdr3_aa: CASSWRVTPGQGSSPLHF
cdr3_nt: TGTGCCAGCAGCTGGAGGGTAACACCGGGACAGGGGTCTTCACCCCTCCACTTT

clone_size: .
v_call: TRBV6-4
d_call: TRBD1
j_call: TRBJ2-7
cdr3_aa: CANTLAGQGRASNAYEQYF
cdr3_nt: TGTGCCAACACCCTTGCGGGACAGGGGAGGGCTTCGAATGCCTACGAGCAGTACTTC

clone_size: once
v_call: TRBV30
d_call: .
j_call: TRBJ1-5
cdr3_aa: CAWSTNGNQPQHF
cdr3_nt: TGTGCCTGGAGTACGAACGGCAATCAGCCCCAGCATTTT

clone_size: .
v_call: TRBV2
d_call: TRBD1
j_call: TRBJ1-2
cdr3_aa: CASSAGTGGYGYTF
cdr3_nt: TGTGCCAGCAGTGCAGGGACAGGGGGTTATGGCTACACCTTC